The rows below give T cell receptor beta chains drawn from one sample of a study of shared clonotypes between healthy human individuals. The data were produced by immunoSEQ multiplex PCR, yet TCRdb's version contains in-frame clones alone and is incomplete. There are around 550,000 clones in the sample; 95% to 97% occur only once, and about 0.057% lies in the top ten. The sample consisted of naive CD4+ T cells sorted from blood. Receptor source: a woman under 40 in good health. The CDR3 runs from the conserved cysteine through the conserved F or W. A D gene is named only where the DNA matches it firmly. Some rows have no size entry. The others give once, few or many, or a class for an expanded clone.

clone size: .
J gene: TRBJ2-7
V gene: TRBV15
D gene: .
CDR3 protein: CATSSNDGVDAYEQYF
CDR3 DNA: TGTGCCACCAGCAGTAACGACGGCGTAGATGCCTACGAGCAGTACTTC

clone size: .
J gene: TRBJ2-3
V gene: TRBV7-2
D gene: TRBD1
CDR3 protein: CASAWAGTGSDTQYF
CDR3 DNA: TGTGCCAGCGCTTGGGCCGGGACAGGATCAGATACGCAGTATTTT

clone size: .
J gene: TRBJ2-1
V gene: TRBV7-2
D gene: TRBD2
CDR3 protein: CASSLEGTTKEQFF
CDR3 DNA: TGTGCCAGCAGCTTAGAGGGGACTACTAAAGAGCAGTTCTTC

clone size: .
J gene: TRBJ1-1
V gene: TRBV18
D gene: .
CDR3 protein: CASSPSGVAEAFF
CDR3 DNA: TGTGCCAGCTCACCGTCAGGGGTGGCTGAAGCTTTCTTT

clone size: .
J gene: TRBJ1-1
V gene: TRBV5-1
D gene: .
CDR3 protein: CASSFSSGHPEAFF
CDR3 DNA: TGCGCCAGCAGCTTCAGCTCAGGCCACCCTGAAGCTTTCTTT

clone size: .
J gene: TRBJ1-1
V gene: TRBV28
D gene: TRBD1
CDR3 protein: CASSTGGQGGTEAFF
CDR3 DNA: TGTGCCAGCAGTACCGGGGGACAGGGAGGTACTGAAGCTTTCTTT

clone size: .
J gene: TRBJ2-7
V gene: TRBV28
D gene: TRBD1
CDR3 protein: CASTTGVPYEQYF
CDR3 DNA: TGTGCCAGCACGACAGGGGTGCCCTACGAGCAGTACTTC

clone size: .
J gene: TRBJ2-1
V gene: TRBV5-1
D gene: TRBD2
CDR3 protein: CASSLVAGGGNEQFF
CDR3 DNA: TGCGCCAGCAGCTTGGTAGCGGGAGGAGGGAATGAGCAGTTCTTC

clone size: .
J gene: TRBJ2-2
V gene: TRBV2
D gene: .
CDR3 protein: CASRTPQGGRAGELFF
CDR3 DNA: TGTGCCAGCAGGACCCCCCAGGGGGGGAGGGCCGGGGAGCTGTTTTTT

clone size: .
J gene: TRBJ2-2
V gene: TRBV28
D gene: .
CDR3 protein: CASSSDSHTGELFF
CDR3 DNA: TGTGCCAGCAGTTCGGACAGCCACACCGGGGAGCTGTTTTTT

clone size: .
J gene: TRBJ2-7
V gene: TRBV6-5
D gene: .
CDR3 protein: CASRLDTNSYEQYF
CDR3 DNA: TGTGCCAGCAGGCTGGACACCAACTCCTACGAGCAGTACTTC

clone size: .
J gene: TRBJ2-1
V gene: TRBV15
D gene: .
CDR3 protein: CATSRVILRGEGSYNEQFF
CDR3 DNA: TGTGCCACCAGCAGAGTCATACTCAGGGGGGAAGGGTCCTACAATGAGCAGTTCTTC

clone size: .
J gene: TRBJ1-5
V gene: TRBV7-7
D gene: TRBD1
CDR3 protein: CASSWRRDRKDYSNQPQHF
CDR3 DNA: TGTGCCAGCAGCTGGCGCCGGGACAGGAAGGACTATAGCAATCAGCCCCAGCATTTT

clone size: .
J gene: TRBJ1-1
V gene: TRBV5-1
D gene: TRBD1
CDR3 protein: CASSFGGTGNTEAFF
CDR3 DNA: TGCGCCAGCAGCTTTGGCGGGACAGGGAACACTGAAGCTTTCTTT

clone size: .
J gene: TRBJ2-1
V gene: TRBV7-2
D gene: TRBD2
CDR3 protein: CASSLGGSFMPEQFF
CDR3 DNA: TGTGCCAGCAGCTTAGGCGGGAGCTTTATGCCTGAGCAGTTCTTC

clone size: .
J gene: TRBJ1-1
V gene: TRBV5-1
D gene: .
CDR3 protein: CASSAYPGQSASFF
CDR3 DNA: TGCGCCAGCAGCGCCTATCCGGGACAAAGCGCATCTTTCTTT

clone size: .
J gene: TRBJ1-6
V gene: TRBV30
D gene: TRBD1
CDR3 protein: CAWRRQGDNSPLHF
CDR3 DNA: TGTGCCTGGAGGCGACAGGGGGATAATTCACCCCTCCACTTT

clone size: .
J gene: TRBJ1-6
V gene: TRBV4-1
D gene: .
CDR3 protein: CASSLLGGPDNSPLHF
CDR3 DNA: TGCGCCAGCAGCCTATTGGGTGGTCCAGATAATTCACCCCTCCACTTT

clone size: .
J gene: TRBJ1-1
V gene: TRBV19
D gene: .
CDR3 protein: CASSIENTEAFF
CDR3 DNA: TGTGCCAGTAGTATCGAAAACACTGAAGCTTTCTTT

clone size: few
J gene: TRBJ1-2
V gene: TRBV27
D gene: .
CDR3 protein: CASSPGTGSYGYTF
CDR3 DNA: TGTGCCAGCAGTCCAGGAACAGGGAGCTATGGCTACACCTTC

clone size: .
J gene: TRBJ1-2
V gene: TRBV28
D gene: .
CDR3 protein: CASSSGIYGYTF
CDR3 DNA: TGTGCCAGCAGCTCAGGGATCTATGGCTACACCTTC

clone size: .
J gene: TRBJ1-1
V gene: TRBV28
D gene: .
CDR3 protein: CASSFPGVNTEAFF
CDR3 DNA: TGTGCCAGCAGTTTCCCAGGGGTGAACACTGAAGCTTTCTTT

clone size: .
J gene: TRBJ2-7
V gene: TRBV27
D gene: TRBD2
CDR3 protein: CASSSTSDYSYEQYF
CDR3 DNA: TGTGCCAGCAGTTCCACTAGCGACTACTCCTACGAGCAGTACTTC

clone size: .
J gene: TRBJ2-2
V gene: TRBV4-2
D gene: TRBD2
CDR3 protein: CASSPLAGGLTGELFF
CDR3 DNA: TGTGCCAGCAGCCCACTAGCGGGAGGACTCACCGGGGAGCTGTTTTTT

clone size: few
J gene: TRBJ2-7
V gene: TRBV27
D gene: TRBD2
CDR3 protein: CASSTRTSGSYEQYF
CDR3 DNA: TGTGCCAGCAGTACCCGGACTAGCGGGAGCTACGAGCAGTACTTC

clone size: .
J gene: TRBJ2-7
V gene: TRBV5-1
D gene: TRBD1
CDR3 protein: CASSWGQGVSYEQYF
CDR3 DNA: TGCGCCAGCAGCTGGGGACAGGGGGTCTCCTACGAGCAGTACTTC

clone size: .
J gene: TRBJ2-7
V gene: TRBV6-6
D gene: TRBD1
CDR3 protein: CASSNRQGSYEQYF
CDR3 DNA: TGTGCCAGCAGTAATCGACAGGGATCCTACGAGCAGTACTTC

clone size: .
J gene: TRBJ2-7
V gene: TRBV29-1
D gene: .
CDR3 protein: CSSPGHIISYEQYF
CDR3 DNA: TGCAGCTCCCCGGGGCATATTATTTCCTACGAGCAGTACTTC